These T cell receptor beta chains were read from a single sample in a study of control samples from healthy donors and cancer patients. Assay: immunoSEQ multiplex PCR; the TCRdb copy retains only in-frame clones and omits some. The sample has approximately 110,000 clones; under 90% are singletons. Sequenced input: blood. Source of these receptors: a woman aged 45 to 65 in good health. Both conserved end residues are part of each CDR3. Fields, in order: CDR3 length, clone size, V gene, CDR3 protein. Not all rows give a size; the values are once, few, many and, for expanded clones, a class.

15 | - | TRBV5-1 | CASGLLRGVNTEAFF
15 | - | TRBV30 | CAWSLDGRSWDEQFF
13 | - | TRBV7-3 | CASSQQPGLEAFF
16 | - | TRBV7-2 | CASSLVGTDPNYGYTF
15 | - | TRBV20-1 | CSASGGTGSYNEQFF
14 | - | TRBV18 | CASSPRQGGEKLFF
16 | - | TRBV6-2/TRBV6-3 | CASSSGTGGTVETQYF
15 | - | TRBV27 | CASSLRGGPTDTQYF
14 | - | TRBV9 | CASSATGVSSPLHF
14 | - | TRBV4-1 | CASSQDQGSLPQHF
14 | - | TRBV11-2 | CASRYRGRSEKLFF
14 | - | TRBV7-2 | CASSLRGITGELFF
16 | few | TRBV6-5 | CASSYSGGSSYNEQFF
17 | - | TRBV7-2 | CASRPTSPRRVNTEAFF
13 | - | TRBV9 | CASSTGDSYEQYF
16 | - | TRBV3-1/TRBV3-2 | CASSQVASGIRDSEFF
15 | - | TRBV14 | CASSPLVGSTDTQYF
13 | - | TRBV18 | CASSPGNYNEQFF
15 | - | TRBV7-2 | CASSSKSSGAETQYF
14 | - | TRBV14 | CASSQRSGAYGYTF